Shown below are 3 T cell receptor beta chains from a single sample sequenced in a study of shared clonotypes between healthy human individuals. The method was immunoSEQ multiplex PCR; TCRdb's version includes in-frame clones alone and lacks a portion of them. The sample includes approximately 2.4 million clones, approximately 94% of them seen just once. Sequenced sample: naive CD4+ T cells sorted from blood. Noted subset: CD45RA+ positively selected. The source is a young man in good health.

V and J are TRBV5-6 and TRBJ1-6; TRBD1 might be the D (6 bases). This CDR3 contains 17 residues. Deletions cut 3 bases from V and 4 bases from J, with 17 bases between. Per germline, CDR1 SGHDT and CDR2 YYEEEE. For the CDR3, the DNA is TGTGCCAGCAGCTCCGGCGAGGGGGGAATGTATAATTCACCCCTCCACTTT. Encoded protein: CASSSGEGGMYNSPLHF.

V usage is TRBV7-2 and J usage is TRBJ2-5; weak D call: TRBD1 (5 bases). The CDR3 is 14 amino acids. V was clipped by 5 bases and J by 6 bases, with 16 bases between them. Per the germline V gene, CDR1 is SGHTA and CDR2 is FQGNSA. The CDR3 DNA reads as TGTGCCAGCAGCCCCGGTGGGGCCGTGCAGACCCAGTACTTC. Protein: CASSPGGAVQTQYF.

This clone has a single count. In DNA form, the CDR3 reads TGTGCCAGCAGCTTAGGGACTAGCGGGAGTATTGAGCAGTTCTTC. This codes for CASSLGTSGSIEQFF. The rearrangement joins TRBV13 to TRBJ2-1; 12 positions match TRBD2. V lost 0 bases to trimming and J lost 9 bases; unmatched junction nucleotides: 3. CDR3 size: 15 residues. CDR1 and CDR2 from the germline V gene are PRHDT and FYEKMQ (reference sequence).